The next 5 T cell receptor beta chains were all read from a single sample in a study of regulatory T cells in long-lasting Graves disease. Indicated time point: newly diagnosed GD, antithyroid drugs for less than 3 months. Generation of the TCR library employed RNA extracted from PBMCs. Libraries of TCR beta came from iRepertoire HTBI primers plus Arm-PCR of CDR3 regions. TCRdb called the multiplex PCR reads again in MiXCR, with one record for every CDR3 protein. The table records approximately 310,000 distinct CDR3 sequences, 18% of them present only once. Material: peripheral blood mononuclear cells (PBMCs), obtained at new diagnosis, from a patient treated with antithyroid drugs. Receptor source: a female donor with Graves disease.

This clonotype was counted ten times or more. The rearrangement uses TRBV30 and TRBJ2-2, with 12 bases that match TRBD2. CDR3 length: 15 residues. V lost 3 bases, J lost 8 bases, and 7 bases stayed unmatched. The germline gives CDR1 GTSNPN, CDR2 SVGIG (reference sequence). This chain's CDR3 is CAWRRGTSGRGELFF. CDR3 sequence (DNA): TGTGCCTGGAGGAGGGGGACTAGCGGGCGGGGGGAGCTGTTTTTT.

V gene TRBV2 combines with J gene TRBJ1-2; D may be TRBD1 (6 bases). CDR1 SNHLY and CDR2 FYNNEI come from the germline V gene. The V end lost 8 bases, the J end lost 2 bases, and 15 bases lay between the germline ends. CDR3 length: 14 amino acids. The chain's CDR3 is CASDFGGLNYGYTF. The CDR3 coding sequence is TGTGCCAGCGATTTCGGGGGCCTCAACTATGGCTACACCTTC.

The table lists this clonotype with many counts. This chain joins TRBV30 and TRBJ1-2, with 7 bases lining up with TRBD1. The CDR3 totals 13 residues. Germline CDR1 and CDR2: GTSNPN and SVGIG (reference sequence). Germline trimming cut 0 bases from V and 7 bases from J; bases unmatched to any gene: 5. The CDR3 loop is CAWSVYRGVGYTF. In DNA, the CDR3 is TGTGCCTGGAGTGTATACAGGGGTGTTGGCTACACCTTC.

The CDR3 nucleotides read TGTGCCAGCAGTTACGGTCCGTTAGCCAAAAACATTCAGTACTTC. Residues: CASSYGPLAKNIQYF. The V call is TRBV6-2 or TRBV6-3, the J call TRBJ2-4; D remains ambiguous. Germline loops: CDR1 MNHEY, CDR2 SVGEGT. Trimming cost V 2 bases and J 0 bases, with 8 bases left between them. This CDR3 contains 15 residues.

This chain links TRBV7-9 with TRBJ2-2; the match to TRBD2 covers 8 bases. The V gene end was trimmed by 7 bases and the J gene end by 6 bases; junction bases not matched to a gene: 7. CDR3 size: 14 residues. The germline V gene has CDR1 SEHNR and CDR2 FQNEAQ (reference sequence). CDR3: CASTQQRESGELFF. CDR3 nucleotide sequence: TGTGCCAGCACCCAACAGCGGGAGTCCGGGGAGCTGTTTTTT.